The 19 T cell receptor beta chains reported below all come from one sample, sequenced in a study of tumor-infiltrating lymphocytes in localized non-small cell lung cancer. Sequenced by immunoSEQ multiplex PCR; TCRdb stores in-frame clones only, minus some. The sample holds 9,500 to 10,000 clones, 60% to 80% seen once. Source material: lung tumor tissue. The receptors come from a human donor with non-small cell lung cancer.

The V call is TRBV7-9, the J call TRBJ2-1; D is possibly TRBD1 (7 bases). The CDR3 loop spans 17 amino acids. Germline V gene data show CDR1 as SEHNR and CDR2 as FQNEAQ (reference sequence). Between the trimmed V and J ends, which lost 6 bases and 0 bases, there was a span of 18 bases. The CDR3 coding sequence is TGTGCCAGCAGTCCCATGTCAGGGGGGAACTCCTACAATGAGCAGTTCTTC. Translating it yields CASSPMSGGNSYNEQFF.

The CDR3 sequence is CASSQGTGGYTDTQYF. In DNA, the CDR3 is TGCGCCAGCAGCCAAGGGACGGGGGGCTACACAGATACGCAGTATTTT. The chain recombines TRBV4-1 with TRBJ2-3, with D perhaps matching TRBD2 (7 bases). Germline V gene data show CDR1 as MGHRA and CDR2 as YSYEKL. The germline V and J ends were trimmed by 1 base and 2 bases, with 13 bases remaining between them. The CDR3 is 16 residues long.

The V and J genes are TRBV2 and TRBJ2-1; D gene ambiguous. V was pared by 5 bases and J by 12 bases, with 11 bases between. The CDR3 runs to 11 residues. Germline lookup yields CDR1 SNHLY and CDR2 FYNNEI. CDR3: CASSSQQVQFF. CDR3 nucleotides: TGTGCCAGCAGTTCCCAGCAAGTGCAGTTCTTC.

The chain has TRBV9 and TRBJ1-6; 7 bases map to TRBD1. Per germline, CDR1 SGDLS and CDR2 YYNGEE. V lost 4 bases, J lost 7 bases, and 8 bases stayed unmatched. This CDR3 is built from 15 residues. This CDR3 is CASSTRGGGNSPLHF. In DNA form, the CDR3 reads TGTGCCAGCAGCACTCGGGGAGGGGGCAATTCACCCCTCCACTTT.

The CDR3 DNA is TGCAGCGTCGGATGGGGGAGCTCCTACAATGAGCAGTTCTTC. It is translated as CSVGWGSSYNEQFF. The V and J genes are TRBV29-1 and TRBJ2-1; D is possibly TRBD1 or TRBD2 (5 bases each). V lost 6 bases and J lost 0, with 12 bases in between. This CDR3 has 14 residues. Germline V CDR1 and CDR2: SQVTM, ANQGSEA.

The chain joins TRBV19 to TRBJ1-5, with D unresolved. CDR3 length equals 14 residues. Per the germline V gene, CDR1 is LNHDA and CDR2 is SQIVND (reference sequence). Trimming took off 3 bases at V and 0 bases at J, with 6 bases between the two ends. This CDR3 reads CASSIRDSNQPQHF. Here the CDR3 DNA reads TGTGCCAGTAGTATTCGAGATAGCAATCAGCCCCAGCATTTT.

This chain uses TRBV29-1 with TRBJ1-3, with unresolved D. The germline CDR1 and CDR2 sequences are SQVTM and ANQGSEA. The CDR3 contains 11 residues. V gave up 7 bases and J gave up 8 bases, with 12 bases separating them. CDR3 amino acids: CSGREQDTIYF. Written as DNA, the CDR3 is TGCAGCGGGAGGGAGCAGGACACCATATATTTT.

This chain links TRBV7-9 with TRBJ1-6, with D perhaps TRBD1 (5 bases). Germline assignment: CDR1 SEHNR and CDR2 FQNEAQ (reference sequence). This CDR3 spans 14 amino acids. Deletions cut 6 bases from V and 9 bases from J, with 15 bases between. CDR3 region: CASRGPPGGSPLHF. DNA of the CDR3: TGTGCCAGCAGGGGACCCCCGGGAGGTTCACCCCTCCACTTT. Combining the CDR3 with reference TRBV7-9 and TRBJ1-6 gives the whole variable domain DTGVSQNPRHKITKRGQNVTFRCDPISEHNRLYWYRQTLGQGPEFLTYFQNEAQLEKSRLLSDRFSAERPKGSFSTLEIQRTEQGDSAMYLCASRGPPGGSPLHFGNGTRLTVT.

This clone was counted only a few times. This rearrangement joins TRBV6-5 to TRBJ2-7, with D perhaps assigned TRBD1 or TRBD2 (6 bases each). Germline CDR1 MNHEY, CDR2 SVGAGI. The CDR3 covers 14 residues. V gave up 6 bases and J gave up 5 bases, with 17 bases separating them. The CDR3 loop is CASRGGDRPNEQYF. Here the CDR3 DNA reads TGTGCCAGCAGGGGGGGCGACAGGCCCAACGAGCAGTACTTC.

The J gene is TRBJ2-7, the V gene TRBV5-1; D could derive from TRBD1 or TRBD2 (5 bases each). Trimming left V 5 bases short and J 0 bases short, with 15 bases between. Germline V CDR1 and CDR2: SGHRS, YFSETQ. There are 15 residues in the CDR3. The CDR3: CASRSGTGFSYEQYF. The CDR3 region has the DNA TGCGCCAGCAGATCCGGGACGGGCTTCTCCTACGAGCAGTACTTC.

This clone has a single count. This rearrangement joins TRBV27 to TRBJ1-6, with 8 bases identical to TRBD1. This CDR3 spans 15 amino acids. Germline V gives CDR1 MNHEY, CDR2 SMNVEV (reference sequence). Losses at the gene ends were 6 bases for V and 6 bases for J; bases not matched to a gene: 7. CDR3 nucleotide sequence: TGTGCCAGCAGACCGGGGACAGGATCTAATTCACCCCTCCACTTT. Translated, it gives CASRPGTGSNSPLHF.

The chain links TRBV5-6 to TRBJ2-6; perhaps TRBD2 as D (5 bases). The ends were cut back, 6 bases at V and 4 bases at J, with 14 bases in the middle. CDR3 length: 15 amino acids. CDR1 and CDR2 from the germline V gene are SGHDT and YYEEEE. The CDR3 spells CASKRGTSGANVLTF. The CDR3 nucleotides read TGTGCCAGCAAACGGGGAACATCCGGGGCCAACGTCCTGACTTTC.

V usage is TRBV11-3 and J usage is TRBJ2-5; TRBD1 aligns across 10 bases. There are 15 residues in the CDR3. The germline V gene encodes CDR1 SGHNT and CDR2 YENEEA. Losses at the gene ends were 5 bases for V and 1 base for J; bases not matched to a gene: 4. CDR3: CASSPGQGGQETQYF. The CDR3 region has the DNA TGTGCCAGCAGCCCTGGACAGGGGGGCCAAGAGACCCAGTACTTC. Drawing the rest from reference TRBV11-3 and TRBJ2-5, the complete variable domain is EAGVVQSPRYKIIEKKQPVAFWCNPISGHNTLYWYLQNLGQGPELLIRYENEEAVDDSQLPKDRFSAERLKGVDSTLKIQPAELGDSAVYLCASSPGQGGQETQYFGPGTRLLVL.

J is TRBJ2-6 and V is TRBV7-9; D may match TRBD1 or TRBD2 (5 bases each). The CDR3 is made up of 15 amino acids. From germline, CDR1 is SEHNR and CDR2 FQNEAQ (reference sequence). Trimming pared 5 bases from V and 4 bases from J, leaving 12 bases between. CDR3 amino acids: CASSPEGTGANVLTF. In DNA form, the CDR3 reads TGTGCCAGCAGCCCAGAAGGGACCGGGGCCAACGTCCTGACTTTC.

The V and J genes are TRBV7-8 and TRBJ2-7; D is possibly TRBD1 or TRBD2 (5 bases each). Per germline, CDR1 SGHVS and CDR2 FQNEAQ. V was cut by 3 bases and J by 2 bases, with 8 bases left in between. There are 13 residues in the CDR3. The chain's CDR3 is CASSLGVAYEQYF. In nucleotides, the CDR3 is TGTGCCAGCAGCTTGGGGGTGGCCTACGAGCAGTACTTC.

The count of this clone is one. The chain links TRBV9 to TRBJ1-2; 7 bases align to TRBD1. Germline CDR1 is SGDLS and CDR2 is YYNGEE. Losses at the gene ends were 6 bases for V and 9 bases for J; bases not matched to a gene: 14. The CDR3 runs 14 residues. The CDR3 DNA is TGTGCCAGCACCGCAACGCCCCGACAGGGTCGCTACACCTTC. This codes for CASTATPRQGRYTF.

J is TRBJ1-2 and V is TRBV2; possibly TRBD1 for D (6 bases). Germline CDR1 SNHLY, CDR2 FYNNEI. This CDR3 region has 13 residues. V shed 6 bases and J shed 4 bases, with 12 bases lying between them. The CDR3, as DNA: TGTGCCAGCAGCCTTGAAGGGGGCTATGGCTACACCTTC. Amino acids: CASSLEGGYGYTF.

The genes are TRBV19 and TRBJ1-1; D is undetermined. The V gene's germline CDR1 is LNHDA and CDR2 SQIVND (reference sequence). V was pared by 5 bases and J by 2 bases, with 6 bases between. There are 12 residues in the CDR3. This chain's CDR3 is CASSDYNTEAFF. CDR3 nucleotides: TGTGCCAGTAGTGATTATAACACTGAAGCTTTCTTT.

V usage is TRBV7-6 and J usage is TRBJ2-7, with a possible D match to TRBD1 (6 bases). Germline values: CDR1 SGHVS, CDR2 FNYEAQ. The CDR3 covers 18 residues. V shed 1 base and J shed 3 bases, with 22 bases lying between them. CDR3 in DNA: TGTGCCAGCAGCTTAGAATTTGGGGGTCGAGGCAGGGGCTACGAGCAGTACTTC. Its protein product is CASSLEFGGRGRGYEQYF.